One and the same sample provided the 2 T cell receptor beta chains below, sequenced in a study of cytomegalovirus exposure and HLA in healthy donors (dated by TCRdb to about 2017). Library preparation was by the immunoSEQ multiplex PCR assay. What TCRdb holds here is the immuneACCESS table cut down to in-frame rearrangements. Part of the clones is not present; checked against another copy, under half of the missing clones reflect an unresolved V gene, and the others are unexplained. The table for this sample lists some 56,000 clones; roughly 93% of them were counted only once. The top ten constitute under 2% of the sample. The sequencing input was PBMCs. Every receptor here comes from a woman aged 18-29 years in good health and CMV-seropositive.

V gene TRBV7-2 combines with J gene TRBJ2-3; D ambiguous. This CDR3 is built from 12 residues. Germline V gene lookup returns CDR1 SGHTA and CDR2 FQGNSA. Trimming left V 6 bases short and J 2 bases short, with 6 bases between. The CDR3: CASSPFTDTQYF. Here the CDR3 DNA reads TGTGCCAGCAGTCCCTTCACAGATACGCAGTATTTT. The whole variable domain, filled in from reference TRBV7-2 and TRBJ2-3, reads GAGVSQSPSNKVTEKGKDVELRCDPISGHTALYWYRQSLGQGLEFLIYFQGNSAPDKSGLPSDRFSAERTGGSVSTLTIQRTQQEDSAVYLCASSPFTDTQYFGPGTRLTVL.

The chain employs TRBV27 and TRBJ1-6, with D uncertain. CDR1 and CDR2 from the germline V gene are MNHEY and SMNVEV (reference sequence). The CDR3 totals 14 residues. With 3 bases removed from V and 4 bases from J, the gap between germline ends came to 7 bases. CDR3 DNA: TGTGCCAGCAGTTTGAACAGATATAATTCACCCCTCCACTTT. Its translation: CASSLNRYNSPLHF.